The source of this TCR beta chain is a study of OX40 agonist ivuxolimab in advanced cancers. For the study in its entirety: The costimulatory receptor OX40 (CD134) was targeted by ivuxolimab, a fully human IgG2 agonistic monoclonal antibody. Intravenous ivuxolimab was administered to patients every 2 weeks at six dose levels: 0.01, 0.1, 0.3, 1.5, 3 and 10 mg/kg. Of the approximately 54 dose-escalation patients, hepatocellular carcinoma was present in about 20, melanoma in around 15, renal cell carcinoma in 9 and head and neck cancer in 9. The dose-escalation cohort was around 83% male with a mean age of about 58 years, ranging from roughly 20 to 85. Prior anti-PD-1, anti-PD-L1 or anti-CTLA-4 therapy was permitted, and roughly two fifths of dose-escalation patients had received checkpoint inhibitors. Three dose-escalation patients achieved partial responses, one with hepatocellular carcinoma and two with cutaneous melanoma. The purpose of peripheral TCRbeta sequencing was to test whether ivuxolimab changed TCR sequence diversity and led to clonal T-cell expansion. The monotherapy dose-escalation portion (N of about 50 patients) of the phase I ivuxolimab trial is reported in the paper.

The trial excluded patients who had a history of autoimmune disease or were on systemic immunosuppression. Peripheral blood for TCR sequencing was collected from all dose cohorts at baseline, on cycle 4 day 1, and on cycle 7 day 1. The samples were drawn from a first-in-human, open-label, multicenter phase I dose-escalation trial of ivuxolimab. The trial enrolled adults with locally advanced or metastatic head and neck squamous cell, hepatocellular, melanoma or renal cell carcinoma. CD4+ and CD8+ T cells were sorted separately from peripheral blood before TCR sequencing. To sequence the TCRbeta CDR3 region, genomic DNA was isolated from the sorted cells. The immunoSEQ Assay was used to sequence the TCRbeta CDR3 regions. The table was pulled from immuneACCESS by TCRdb, which kept in-frame rearrangements only. Such tables lose some clones; where checked, under half of the loss comes from unresolved V genes, and the rest has no known cause. This sample comprises 68,000 or so clones, approximately 80% of them detected only once. The ten largest make up about 1.5% of the sample.

The CDR3 holds 15 amino acids from the cysteine to the phenylalanine. The kept DNA is CDR3 alone, 45 bases in frame from the first base. Findings and caveats that apply to the study as a whole: In the 0.1-3.0 mg/kg groups, partial responders were among the patients with the lowest normalized peripheral clonal expansion, particularly in CD8+ T cells. Antigen specificity was not determined for the clonally expanded peripheral T cells. After ivuxolimab, CD8+ T cells had more expanded clones than CD4+ T cells on average. Low levels of normalized T-cell clonal expansion were also seen in some patients who did not respond. At doses of 0.1 to 3.0 mg/kg, clonal expansion of both CD4+ and CD8+ T cells in blood was seen between baseline and week 6.

Turning to this clone: Its cognate antigen has yet to be identified. Base qualities are missing; no much larger clone stands one base away.

The V and J segments used are TRBV21-1 and TRBJ2-1; TRBD2 is taken as the D call from the table, unchecked against the DNA. TRBV21-1 is deemed a pseudogene. The sample here was CD4+ or CD8+ T cells sorted from blood, taken in a trial of the OX40 agonist ivuxolimab. The sequence was obtained from an adult with an advanced solid tumor such as melanoma, head and neck, liver or kidney cancer. CDR3 sequence: CASSTGTSGANEQFF. The DNA is TGTGCCAGCAGCACTGGGACTAGCGGAGCCAACGAGCAGTTCTTC.